This note documents a single TCR beta chain sequence. Its antigen has not been determined. Qualities for individual bases were not recorded, and no much larger clone is one base off. The germline V gene encodes CDR1 SEHNR and CDR2 FQNEAQ (reference sequence). V lost 4 bases and J lost 0 bases; the stretch between them is 10 bases long. Including cysteine and phenylalanine, the CDR3 has 14 amino acids. Only the CDR3 region is kept as DNA, spanning 42 bases read in frame from base 1. For the CD8 naive samples, CD45RO-negative cells were positively selected for CCR7, yielding a CD45RA+CCR7+ population from which TemRA cells were excluded. Donors were healthy HIV-negative adults with no recently reported acute infections or vaccinations. Every donor was a Caucasian adult residing in Nashville, Tennessee, USA. Blood was obtained by leukapheresis, after which PBMCs were separated by Ficoll-Histopaque density gradient centrifugation and cryopreserved in liquid nitrogen vapor phase. Analytical flow cytometry was used to check the purity and quantity of each magnetically sorted T cell population. From each sorted fraction, genomic DNA was isolated and quantified by UV absorbance on a Nanodrop 2000c.

Using the deep immunoSEQ assay, multiplex PCR amplified TCR CDR3 regions from genomic DNA. Genomic DNA extracted from each cell subset was distributed evenly over all wells of several immunoSEQ 96-well plates, and each plate served as one replicate. For sorted subsets, approximately 190 ng of genomic DNA, equivalent to some 30,000 T cell genomes, went into each replicate PCR. The purified libraries were quantified using a Qubit 3.0 fluorometer, sized with a Bioanalyzer 2100, and then quantified again using the KAPA Library Quantification kit. Each immunoSEQ 96-well plate was sequenced on its own single-read 150-cycle Illumina NextSeq 550 flow cell. The study's own analysis went as follows. Because only junctional sequences without quality scores were contained in the immunoSEQ output, filtering matching that applied to full-length reads could not be performed. Sequences were annotated with PyIR, a Python wrapper for IgBLAST v1.9, and V/J genes and CDR3 were assigned using IMGT germline references. Any read was removed if the V/J assignment was weak (E-value above 1e-6), the CDR3 was missing, or the read contained stop codons, out-of-frame junctions, or ambiguous translated residues. V3J clonotypes were defined by identical inferred V gene, J gene, and CDR3 amino acid sequence. Percentage overlap between repertoires was computed as shared unique clonotypes divided by the size of the smaller repertoire. Three approaches were used to assess repertoire richness: RTK rarefaction, the Chao1 estimator, and Recon v2.1 estimates of unobserved clonotypes. Generation probabilities for all TCRbeta clonotypes obtained by the gDNA method from a handful of donors were computed using OLGA. TCRdb holds this immuneACCESS table with in-frame rearrangements only. Some clones are missing; in checked studies, unresolved V genes explain under half, and the rest has no known cause. V, J and clone size derive from that table, while D and trimming were established from the DNA sequence. The sample has about 2,200,000 clones on record, more than 85% of them singletons. The ten largest clones take up 1.5% to 2% of the sample.

The sample originates from a study of shared clonotypes between healthy human individuals (dated by TCRdb to the early 2020s). Notes on the research overall: The cohort included a few men and two women between 18 and 49 years of age. To estimate repertoire size and how much clonotypes are shared between individuals, the study performed deep sequencing of blood TCR repertoires from a few healthy adults. For each donor, CD4 naive and CD4 memory were each given three plates, CD8 naive was given two plates, and CD8 memory was given one plate. Leukapheresis yielded between about 0.8 and 9.5 billion PBMCs per donor. Libraries were prepared and TCR repertoires were sequenced by different laboratories using diverse techniques, in order to increase sequencing depth and limit assay-specific biases.

Overall study outcomes, separate from this receptor: Sharing across a handful of donors was observed for roughly 5% of naive CD4, 3.5% of naive CD8, roughly 2.3% of memory CD4, and less than 0.45% of memory CD8 clonotypes. Estimated clonotype richness was generally larger for naive than for memory subsets. Even with the large sequencing depth, rarefaction of the sorted-subset datasets indicated that sequencing was incomplete. Compared with non-shared clonotypes, the clonotypes found in all four sorted-subset donors had higher generation probabilities. The genetic and exposure-history diversity represented was limited by the small number of donors. Sampling was limited to blood, and TCR repertoires in tissue likely differ from TCR repertoires in blood. Based on pairwise subsampling, the degree of clonotype sharing among donors was expected to be affected by sequencing depth.

The TCR originated in a man between 18 and 29 years old in good health. Some clones in this sample may be carry-over from other donors' samples. The rearranged chain carries TRBV7-9 and TRBJ2-7; TRBD1 could be the D gene, as 6 bases match. The sample taken for sequencing was naive CD8+ T cells from PBMCs. The label giving this sample's cell subset or site can be read as: CD45RA+CCR7+. For the CDR3, the sequence is CASSSGHLSYEQYF. The sequence in DNA is TGTGCCAGCAGCTCGGGACACCTCTCCTACGAGCAGTACTTC.